What follows are 19 T cell receptor beta chains derived from one specimen sequenced in a study of T cell responses to AZD1222 COVID-19 vaccine. Using immunoSEQ multiplex PCR, the repertoire was profiled, and TCRdb retains in-frame clones only, with some absent. Altogether 150,000 to 180,000 clones are present, 88% being singletons, with the ten largest covering less than 3.5%. Source: peripheral blood, taken on day 0 of AZD1222 vaccination. These receptor sequences come from an adult in good health.

J is TRBJ2-1 and V is TRBV3-1 (or the pseudogene TRBV3-2); 9 positions agree with TRBD2. The ends lost 0 bases at V and 9 bases at J; junction bases unmatched: 12. This CDR3 comprises 17 residues. Germline assignment: CDR1 LGHDT and CDR2 YNNKEL (reference sequence). The CDR3 coding sequence is TGTGCCAGCAGCCAAGATTCGGTGGGACTAGCTCGAACTGAGCAGTTCTTC. It translates to CASSQDSVGLARTEQFF.

The rearrangement links TRBV7-9 to TRBJ2-3, with TRBD2 matching over 9 bases. J lost 4 bases, V lost 5 bases, and 10 bases had no gene match. CDR1 is SEHNR and CDR2 is FQNEAQ in the germline V gene (reference sequence). This CDR3 has 16 residues. Here the CDR3 reads CASSQRSSGVSDTQYF. CDR3 coding DNA: TGTGCCAGCAGCCAGCGCTCTAGCGGGGTATCAGATACGCAGTATTTT.

On this clone itself: One end of the junction is discordant with germline, which a read error may explain. In nucleotides, the CDR3 is TGTGCCAGCAGCTTGGTAGTCGGGGCATCTAACTCCGACAATGAGCAGTTCTTC. Protein product: CASSLVVGASNSDNEQFF. The gene calls are TRBV5-4 and TRBJ2-1, with D perhaps assigned TRBD1 or TRBD2 (5 bases each). The CDR3 loop spans 18 amino acids. Germline CDR1 reads SGHNT; CDR2 reads YYREEE (reference sequence).

A note on this clone: Sequence at one end of the junction differs from germline and may be a read error. The chain uses TRBV5-1 and TRBJ2-1; D remains unclear. Germline V CDR1 and CDR2: SGHRS, YFSETQ. This CDR3 comprises 13 residues. The chain's CDR3 is CASSPAGNPVQVF. CDR3 DNA sequence: TGCGCCAGCAGCCCAGCCGGTAACCCCGTACAAGTCTTC.

J is TRBJ2-3 and V is TRBV5-6; D is tentatively TRBD1 or TRBD2 (5 bases each). The CDR3 length is 14 residues. Per germline, CDR1 SGHDT and CDR2 YYEEEE. V lost 7 bases and J 0 bases, leaving 12 bases between the germline ends. The CDR3, as DNA: TGTGCCAGCCGGGTGGGACCTAGCACAGATACGCAGTATTTT. As protein: CASRVGPSTDTQYF.

This chain's CDR3 is CASSSRNMPGETQYF. CDR3 coding DNA: TGTGCCAGCAGTTCCCGGAATATGCCGGGGGAGACCCAGTACTTC. This rearrangement joins TRBV25-1 to TRBJ2-5; D may be TRBD2 (5 bases). With 5 bases removed from V and 5 bases from J, the gap between germline ends came to 18 bases. Germline V CDR1 and CDR2: MGHDK, SYGVNS. This CDR3 is built from 15 residues.

The chain joins TRBV6-1 to TRBJ2-3; TRBD1 matches 11 bases. The CDR3 contains 17 residues. Trimming took 2 bases from V and 4 from J; bases not matched to a gene: 8. Germline V gives CDR1 MNHNS, CDR2 SASEGT. CDR3 DNA: TGTGCCAGCAGTGAATTATTCGGGACAGGGGGGGCAGATACGCAGTATTTT. Amino acid sequence: CASSELFGTGGADTQYF.

The V call is TRBV11-2, the J call TRBJ2-7, with unresolved D. V was trimmed by 6 bases and J by 5 bases, leaving 17 bases between them. CDR1 is SGHAT, CDR2 FQNNGV, per germline. This CDR3 region has 14 residues. The CDR3 protein is CASRSTQASHEQYF. The CDR3 coding sequence is TGTGCCAGCAGGTCTACCCAGGCCTCTCACGAGCAGTACTTC.

The chain combines TRBV5-4 with TRBJ2-1; perhaps TRBD2 as D (6 bases). The V and J ends lost 0 bases and 3 bases respectively, with 13 bases between them. Germline V gene sequence: CDR1 SGHNT, CDR2 YYREEE (reference sequence). The CDR3 is 16 amino acids. CDR3 nucleotides: TGTGCCAGCAGCTTGGGGGTCGTTAGCGGCTACAATGAGCAGTTCTTC. As protein: CASSLGVVSGYNEQFF.

This sequence joins TRBV3-1 (or the pseudogene TRBV3-2) and TRBJ2-7; D gene unclear. This CDR3 spans 14 amino acids. The germline CDR1 and CDR2 sequences are LGHDT and YNNKEL (reference sequence). The ends were cut back, 3 bases at V and 3 bases at J, with 12 bases in the middle. The CDR3 DNA reads TGTGCCAGCAGCCAGTCCTCACTAAGCTACGAGCAGTACTTC. Residues: CASSQSSLSYEQYF.

This clone was found a few times. The V call is TRBV7-8, the J call TRBJ2-7; no clear D. The V end was cut by 2 bases, the J end by 5 bases, with 25 bases between. The germline gives CDR1 SGHVS, CDR2 FQNEAQ. The CDR3 spans 18 residues. CDR3 sequence: CASSLRSGLGIQENEQYF. CDR3 nucleotide sequence: TGTGCCAGCAGCTTAAGGTCAGGCTTGGGGATCCAGGAAAACGAGCAGTACTTC.

This clone occurred once. This chain joins TRBV5-6 and TRBJ1-5, with D unclear. This CDR3 region has 15 residues. Looked up from germline, CDR1 is SGHDT and CDR2 is YYEEEE. V was trimmed by 6 bases and J by 1 base, leaving 14 bases between them. The CDR3, as DNA: TGTGCCAGCACCTCCAGAGGACGGAGCAATCAGCCCCAGCATTTT. It encodes CASTSRGRSNQPQHF.

This chain joins TRBV18 and TRBJ1-3; no firm D call. The V gene's germline CDR1 is KGHSH and CDR2 LQKENI. The CDR3 length is 15 residues. Trimming shortened V by 0 bases and J by 1 base, and 7 bases separated the two germline ends. The CDR3 coding sequence is TGTGCCAGCTCACCACCCGTGGCGTCTGGAAACACCATATATTTT. Its translation: CASSPPVASGNTIYF.

The genes are TRBV12-5 and TRBJ2-3; D uncertain. Looked up from germline, CDR1 is LGHNT and CDR2 is FRNRAP. The V end lost 0 bases, the J end lost 6 bases, and 10 bases lay between the germline ends. This CDR3 contains 14 residues. CDR3 bases: TGTGCTAGTGGTTTGGTAGGGAACCGGGATACGCAGTATTTT. Translated: CASGLVGNRDTQYF.

A few counts support this clone. In nucleotides, the CDR3 is TGTGCCAGCAGTTACTCGACGGAGTTCTCCTACGAGCAGTACTTC. Amino acids: CASSYSTEFSYEQYF. V gene TRBV6-5 combines with J gene TRBJ2-7, with D unresolved. The CDR3 consists of 15 residues. Trimming shortened V by 0 bases and J by 0 bases, and 9 bases separated the two germline ends. From germline, CDR1 is MNHEY and CDR2 SVGAGI.

V usage is TRBV28 and J usage is TRBJ2-7, with 9 nucleotides matching TRBD1. The germline V gene has CDR1 MDHEN and CDR2 SYDVKM. The V segment lost 7 bases and the J segment 6 bases; nucleotides outside the gene matches: 10. This CDR3 contains 14 residues. The CDR3 nucleotides are TGTGCCAGCACCATGGGACAGGGTGTAGGCGAGCAGTACTTC. It encodes CASTMGQGVGEQYF.

The V and J genes are TRBV5-5 and TRBJ2-7; 13 bases map to TRBD2. Trimming at V came to 4 bases and at J to 3 bases, leaving 4 bases not matched to a gene. The length of the CDR3 is 15 residues. Germline loops: CDR1 SGHKS, CDR2 YYEKEE (reference sequence). CDR3 in amino acids: CASSPTSGGHYEQYF. The CDR3 nucleotides are TGTGCCAGCAGCCCGACTAGCGGGGGGCACTACGAGCAGTACTTC.

The chain links TRBV10-3 to TRBJ1-1; TRBD1 is a possible D gene (5 bases). The V and J ends lost 0 bases and 0 bases respectively, with 11 bases between them. The CDR3 is 16 residues long. The V gene's germline CDR1 is ENHRY and CDR2 SYGVKD. For the CDR3, the DNA is TGTGCCATCAGTGAGTCGGGCGGAGGGGTGAACACTGAAGCTTTCTTT. Encoded protein: CAISESGGGVNTEAFF.

The CDR3 loop reads CASSQAPKTGGYNSPLHF. In DNA form, the CDR3 reads TGCGCCAGCAGCCAAGCCCCCAAGACAGGGGGATATAATTCACCCCTCCACTTT. The chain recombines TRBV4-3 with TRBJ1-6; TRBD1 agrees at 9 bases. Germline assignment: CDR1 LGHNA and CDR2 YSLEER. CDR3 size: 18 residues. The trim removed 1 base at V and 4 bases at J, leaving 8 bases unmatched.